A selection of T cell receptor beta chains follows, all from one sample in a study of HIV-infected children after antiretroviral therapy interruption. TCRdb re-called the 3' RACE reads with MiXCR, one entry per CDR3 protein. The sample has approximately 95,000 distinct CDR3 sequences; around 6.9% are singletons. The source was CD45RA+ CD4+ T cells from PBMCs, pooled from several time points, collected from a donor given antiretroviral therapy, either interrupted or continuous. The receptors originated from a pool of human donors with HIV. Each CDR3 is given with its conserved first and last residue. Fields, in order: V gene, clone size, CDR3 protein. A row's size may be missing; if present it is once, few, many or a size class.

TRBV12-3/TRBV12-4,many,CASSLGEAEAFF
TRBV4-2,-,CASSRAPGQGTSGANVLTF
TRBV19,many,CASSSSQAASNQPQHF
TRBV19,many,CASCEAHGGPSTDTQYF
TRBV5-1,-,CASSFFGAYNSPLHF
TRBV18,many,CASSPPNGSKFF
TRBV23-1,-,CASSQKRRGAHEPQHF
TRBV6-5,many,CASSPTDSSYNEQFF
TRBV10-3,many,CAISDSLVDEKLFF
TRBV21-1,many,CANPYASTHDGYTF
TRBV3-1,many,CASTNGGLDYGYTF
TRBV5-5,many,CASSLVEVLSNQPQHF
TRBV2,many,CASSGAQGGEQYF
TRBV19,many,CASSPDRGTGNTIYF